The 25 T cell receptor beta chains presented below share a single source sample, sequenced in a study of T cells after somatic rescue of genetic block. Data came from immunoSEQ multiplex PCR; TCRdb stores just in-frame clones and leaves some out. The sample carries 10,000 to 15,000 clones, 73% recorded once. Material: peripheral blood mononuclear cells (PBMCs). The receptors were gathered from a boy younger than 18.

The rearrangement links TRBV5-1 to TRBJ1-2, with 9 nucleotides matching TRBD1. Unmatched junction bases numbered 5, after V lost 4 bases and J lost 4 bases. Per germline, CDR1 SGHRS and CDR2 YFSETQ. The CDR3 is 14 residues long. In DNA, the CDR3 is TGCGCCAGCAGCCTGGGACAGGGAGTCTATGGCTACACCTTC. Translating it yields CASSLGQGVYGYTF.

The chain combines TRBV5-6 with TRBJ2-6; D call uncertain. V was pared by 6 bases and J by 0 bases, with 22 bases between. The length of the CDR3 is 19 residues. Germline-derived CDR1 and CDR2 are SGHDT and YYEEEE. CDR3 DNA: TGTGCCAGCACTCTAATGGCAGCACGGCCCTTCTCTGGGGCCAACGTCCTGACTTTC. Its translation is CASTLMAARPFSGANVLTF.

This chain links TRBV6-1 with TRBJ2-7; unclear D gene. The V end was cut by 4 bases, the J end by 2 bases, with 12 bases between. The CDR3 consists of 14 residues. The germline CDR1 and CDR2 sequences are MNHNS and SASEGT. The DNA of the CDR3 is TGTGCCAGCAGTGTGTTGTCACAGCCCTACGAGCAGTACTTC. This gives the protein CASSVLSQPYEQYF.

This chain uses TRBV6-1 with TRBJ2-5; unclear D gene. This CDR3 is 12 amino acids long. V lost 6 bases to trimming and J lost 1 base, with 6 bases between them. The germline V gene encodes CDR1 MNHNS and CDR2 SASEGT. The CDR3 nucleotides read TGTGCCAGCAGGAAAGGCCAAGAGACCCAGTACTTC. Translated, it gives CASRKGQETQYF.

The chain couples TRBV28 to TRBJ2-7; D is perhaps TRBD1 or TRBD2 (5 bases each). V was clipped by 1 base and J by 0 bases, with 10 bases between them. This CDR3 contains 15 residues. CDR1 and CDR2 (germline): MDHEN, SYDVKM. The CDR3 is CASSLSPGSSYEQYF. CDR3 bases: TGTGCCAGCAGTTTATCCCCAGGGAGCTCCTACGAGCAGTACTTC. Drawing the rest from reference TRBV28 and TRBJ2-7, the complete variable domain is DVKVTQSSRYLVKRTGEKVFLECVQDMDHENMFWYRQDPGLGLRLIYFSYDVKMKEKGDIPEGYSVSREKKERFSLILESASTNQTSMYLCASSLSPGSSYEQYFGPGTRLTVT.

The genes are TRBV6-6 and TRBJ2-7; D is undetermined. The CDR3 has 11 residues. Germline CDR1 MNHNY, CDR2 SVGAGI (reference sequence). Trimming took 6 bases from V and 3 from J, leaving 6 bases between them. CDR3 amino acids: CASSQNYEQYF. CDR3 sequence (DNA): TGTGCCAGCAGCCAGAACTACGAGCAGTACTTC.

The chain combines TRBV5-6 with TRBJ2-7; no firm D call. Germline V gene sequence: CDR1 SGHDT, CDR2 YYEEEE. The CDR3 spans 14 residues. V lost 4 bases to trimming and J lost 0 bases, with 11 bases between them. CDR3 sequence (DNA): TGTGCCAGCAGCCTCAGCCCCTCCTCCTACGAGCAGTACTTC. The encoded protein is CASSLSPSSYEQYF. Based on the CDR3 plus reference TRBV5-6 and TRBJ2-7, the full variable domain is DAGVTQSPTHLIKTRGQQVTLRCSPKSGHDTVSWYQQALGQGPQFIFQYYEEEERQRGNFPDRFSGHQFPNYSSELNVNALLLGDSALYLCASSLSPSSYEQYFGPGTRLTVT.

This clone occurred once. The chain joins TRBV5-1 to TRBJ2-1; 7 bases fit TRBD2. There are 17 residues in the CDR3. The V gene's germline CDR1 is SGHRS and CDR2 YFSETQ. V gave up 1 base and J gave up 6 bases; unmatched junction bases: 13. The CDR3 sequence: CASSLSREGWRLNEQFF. Here the CDR3 DNA reads TGCGCCAGCAGCTTGTCGAGGGAGGGGTGGAGGCTCAATGAGCAGTTCTTC.

The rearrangement joins TRBV5-4 to TRBJ2-7; D not resolved. The CDR3 runs 13 residues. The germline gives CDR1 SGHNT, CDR2 YYREEE (reference sequence). Trimming removed 1 base at V and 4 bases at J, with 9 bases between. The CDR3 nucleotides read TGTGCCAGCAGCTTGTCTGGGCCGTACGAGCAGTACTTC. Translation gives CASSLSGPYEQYF.

The rearrangement links TRBV9 to TRBJ2-3; 10 bases are shared with TRBD2. Germline CDR1 SGDLS, CDR2 YYNGEE. There are 14 residues in the CDR3. V lost 4 bases and J lost 5; bases outside the gene matches: 4. In nucleotides, the CDR3 is TGTGCCAGCAGCCTATCTAGCGGGAGAGATACGCAGTATTTT. This encodes CASSLSSGRDTQYF.

The chain links TRBV2 to TRBJ2-3; 8 positions match TRBD2. Losses at the gene ends were 7 bases for V and 2 bases for J; bases not matched to a gene: 5. In germline, CDR1 is SNHLY, CDR2 FYNNEI. CDR3 length: 14 amino acids. Written as DNA, the CDR3 is TGTGCCAGCAAGCTAGCGGGCCCCACAGATACGCAGTATTTT. Encoded protein: CASKLAGPTDTQYF.

This sequence joins TRBV5-1 and TRBJ2-2; TRBD2 matches at 11 bases. Germline CDR1 SGHRS, CDR2 YFSETQ. With 2 bases clipped from V and 5 bases from J, the junction kept 5 bases outside the gene matches. The CDR3 sequence is 16 residues long. In DNA form, the CDR3 reads TGCGCCAGCAGCTTCGTAGCGGGAGGGAGGACCGGGGAGCTGTTTTTT. It codes for CASSFVAGGRTGELFF.

The gene calls are TRBV6-5 and TRBJ1-1; possibly TRBD1 for D (5 bases). V lost 0 bases and J 0 bases, leaving 8 bases between the germline ends. The germline gives CDR1 MNHEY, CDR2 SVGAGI. The CDR3 is 15 residues long. CDR3 sequence (DNA): TGTGCCAGCAGTTACTCGCGGGGGATGAACACTGAAGCTTTCTTT. Protein product: CASSYSRGMNTEAFF.

The rearrangement links TRBV19 to TRBJ1-6; unclear D gene. With 5 bases removed from V and 15 bases from J, the gap between germline ends came to 20 bases. This CDR3 is built from 14 residues. Per the germline V gene, CDR1 is LNHDA and CDR2 is SQIVND (reference sequence). The CDR3 DNA is TGTGCCAGTAGTTCCTCCTACACGGGGAGTCACCTCCACTTT. It is translated as CASSSSYTGSHLHF.

The chain couples TRBV2 to TRBJ2-7; no firm D call. The V gene lost 4 bases and the J gene lost 2 bases, with 15 bases spanning the gap. Germline V gene data show CDR1 as SNHLY and CDR2 as FYNNEI. The CDR3 loop spans 15 amino acids. The CDR3 coding sequence is TGTGCCAGCAGTGGGGATGGGCGGAAGGCCTACGAGCAGTACTTC. Translating gives CASSGDGRKAYEQYF.

J is TRBJ2-1 and V is TRBV11-2, with D perhaps matching TRBD2 (5 bases). Trimming removed 1 base at V and 1 base at J, with 8 bases between. The CDR3 is 15 residues long. Germline V gene lookup returns CDR1 SGHAT and CDR2 FQNNGV. CDR3 bases: TGTGCCAGCAGCTTAGCACTAGGGTCCTACAATGAGCAGTTCTTC. Its translation: CASSLALGSYNEQFF.

The genes are TRBV18 and TRBJ2-1; D is possibly TRBD2 (5 bases). CDR1 and CDR2 from the germline V gene are KGHSH and LQKENI. The ends were cut back, 6 bases at V and 1 base at J, with 16 bases in the middle. This CDR3 region has 16 residues. The CDR3 loop reads CASSTEGRGSYNEQFF. The CDR3 coding sequence is TGTGCCAGCTCCACGGAAGGGCGCGGGTCCTACAATGAGCAGTTCTTC.

This chain links TRBV10-1 with TRBJ2-1; D might be TRBD1 (5 bases). This CDR3 has 13 amino acids. CDR1 and CDR2 (germline): WNHNN, SYGVQD (reference sequence). Trimming removed 2 bases at V and 6 bases at J, with 8 bases between. This CDR3 is CASSERGTNEQFF. The CDR3 nucleotides are TGCGCCAGCAGTGAGAGGGGCACCAATGAGCAGTTCTTC.

This clone was counted between two and nine times. The chain links TRBV7-9 to TRBJ1-1; no clear D gene. Germline CDR1 reads SEHNR; CDR2 reads FQNEAQ (reference sequence). V lost 4 bases and J lost 7, with 7 bases in between. The CDR3 extends over 11 amino acids. For the CDR3, the DNA is TGTGCCAGCAGCTCACAACTTGAAGCTTTCTTT. This gives the protein CASSSQLEAFF.

The chain joins TRBV5-1 to TRBJ2-3; 7 bases match TRBD1. Looked up from germline, CDR1 is SGHRS and CDR2 is YFSETQ. The CDR3 totals 15 residues. J was trimmed by 0 bases and V by 2 bases; bases with no gene match: 3. For the CDR3, the DNA is TGCGCCAGCAGCTTTGAGGGACAGAGCACAGATACGCAGTATTTT. Its protein product is CASSFEGQSTDTQYF.

The V and J genes are TRBV6-1 and TRBJ1-2; no definite D call. Germline values: CDR1 MNHNS, CDR2 SASEGT. This CDR3 contains 14 residues. V gave up 0 bases and J gave up 4 bases, with 9 bases separating them. The chain's CDR3 is CASSEAGLSYGYTF. The CDR3 DNA sequence: TGTGCCAGCAGTGAAGCTGGGCTTAGCTATGGCTACACCTTC.

This chain links TRBV7-3 with TRBJ2-2; D is perhaps TRBD1 (6 bases). Per germline, CDR1 SGHTA and CDR2 FQGTGA. The CDR3 is made up of 15 amino acids. V was pared by 6 bases and J by 4 bases, with 15 bases between. The CDR3: CASSSVTGSTGELFF. Written as DNA, the CDR3 is TGTGCCAGCAGTTCGGTAACAGGGAGCACCGGGGAGCTGTTTTTT.

The genes are TRBV19 and TRBJ1-2, with a weak D call TRBD1 (5 bases). CDR1 is LNHDA and CDR2 is SQIVND in the germline V gene (reference sequence). This CDR3 is 15 amino acids long. V lost 3 bases, J lost 5 bases, and 16 bases lay in between. The CDR3 DNA reads TGTGCCAGTAGTATTGGGGGTCTGTTACCATATGGCTACACCTTC. It encodes CASSIGGLLPYGYTF.

The CDR3 bases are TGTGCCAGCAGTGATTATAGCGGTCACAATGAGCAGTTCTTC. It specifies CASSDYSGHNEQFF. V gene TRBV6-6 combines with J gene TRBJ2-1; D perhaps matches TRBD2 (6 bases). The CDR3 is 14 residues long. Germline-derived CDR1 and CDR2 are MNHNY and SVGAGI (reference sequence). With 5 bases removed from V and 5 bases from J, the gap between germline ends came to 13 bases.

V is TRBV12-5 and J is TRBJ2-2; 10 nucleotides agree with TRBD1. The CDR3 has 17 amino acids. The germline CDR1 and CDR2 sequences are LGHNT and FRNRAP. V gave up 6 bases and J gave up 5 bases; unmatched junction bases: 12. CDR3 sequence: CASGPPGQGKETGELFF. CDR3 coding DNA: TGTGCTAGTGGCCCACCGGGACAGGGGAAAGAGACCGGGGAGCTGTTTTTT.